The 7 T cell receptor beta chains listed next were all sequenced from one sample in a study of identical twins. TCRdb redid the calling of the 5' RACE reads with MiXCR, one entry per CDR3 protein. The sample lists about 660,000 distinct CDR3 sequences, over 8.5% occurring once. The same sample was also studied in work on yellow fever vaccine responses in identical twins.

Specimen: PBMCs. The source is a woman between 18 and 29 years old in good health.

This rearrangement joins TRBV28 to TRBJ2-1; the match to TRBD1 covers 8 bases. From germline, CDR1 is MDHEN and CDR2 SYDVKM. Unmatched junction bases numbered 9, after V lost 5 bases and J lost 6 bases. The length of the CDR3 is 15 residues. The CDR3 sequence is CASSLRDRPLNEQFF. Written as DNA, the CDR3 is TGTGCCAGCAGTCTCCGGGACAGGCCCCTCAATGAGCAGTTCTTC.

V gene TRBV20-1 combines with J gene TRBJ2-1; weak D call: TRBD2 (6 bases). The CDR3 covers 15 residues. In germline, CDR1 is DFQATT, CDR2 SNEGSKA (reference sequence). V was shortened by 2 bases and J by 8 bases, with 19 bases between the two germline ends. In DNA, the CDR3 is TGCAGTGCTAGAAAGGCGGGGTTGAGTTCGGATGAGCAGTTCTTC. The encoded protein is CSARKAGLSSDEQFF.

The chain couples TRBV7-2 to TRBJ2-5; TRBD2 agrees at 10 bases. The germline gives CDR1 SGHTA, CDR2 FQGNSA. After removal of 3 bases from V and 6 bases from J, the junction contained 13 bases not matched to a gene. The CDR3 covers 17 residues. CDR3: CASSFALAGMSEKTQYF. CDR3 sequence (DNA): TGTGCCAGCAGCTTCGCACTAGCGGGAATGAGCGAGAAGACCCAGTACTTC.

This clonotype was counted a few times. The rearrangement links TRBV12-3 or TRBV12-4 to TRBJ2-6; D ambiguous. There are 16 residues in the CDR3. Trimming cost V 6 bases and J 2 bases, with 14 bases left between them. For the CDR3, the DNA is TGTGCCAGCAGCCGACCGGCCGGAGCTGGGGCCAACGTCCTGACTTTC. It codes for CASSRPAGAGANVLTF.

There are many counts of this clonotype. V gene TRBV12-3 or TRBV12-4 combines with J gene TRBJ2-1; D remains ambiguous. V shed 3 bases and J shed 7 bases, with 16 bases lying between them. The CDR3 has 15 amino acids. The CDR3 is CASSFLKTGRNEQFF. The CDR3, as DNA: TGTGCCAGCAGTTTTTTGAAGACTGGACGAAATGAGCAGTTCTTC.

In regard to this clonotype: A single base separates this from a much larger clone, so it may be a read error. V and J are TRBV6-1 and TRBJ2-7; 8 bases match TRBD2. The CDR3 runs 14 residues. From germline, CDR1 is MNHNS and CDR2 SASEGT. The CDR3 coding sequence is TGTGCCGGCAGTGCGCTAGCGGGTATATACGAGCAGTACTTC. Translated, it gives CAGSALAGIYEQYF.

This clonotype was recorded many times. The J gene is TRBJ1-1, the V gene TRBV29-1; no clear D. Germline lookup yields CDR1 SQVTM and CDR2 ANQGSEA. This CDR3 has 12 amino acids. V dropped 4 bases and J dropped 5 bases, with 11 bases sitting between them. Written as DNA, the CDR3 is TGCAGCGTTGTCGAGGGAGGTACTGAAGCTTTCTTT. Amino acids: CSVVEGGTEAFF. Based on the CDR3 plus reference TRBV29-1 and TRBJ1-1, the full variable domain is SAVISQKPSRDICQRGTSLTIQCQVDSQVTMMFWYRQQPGQSLTLIATANQGSEATYESGFVIDKFPISRPNLTFSTLTVSNMSPEDSSIYLCSVVEGGTEAFFGQGTRLTVV.